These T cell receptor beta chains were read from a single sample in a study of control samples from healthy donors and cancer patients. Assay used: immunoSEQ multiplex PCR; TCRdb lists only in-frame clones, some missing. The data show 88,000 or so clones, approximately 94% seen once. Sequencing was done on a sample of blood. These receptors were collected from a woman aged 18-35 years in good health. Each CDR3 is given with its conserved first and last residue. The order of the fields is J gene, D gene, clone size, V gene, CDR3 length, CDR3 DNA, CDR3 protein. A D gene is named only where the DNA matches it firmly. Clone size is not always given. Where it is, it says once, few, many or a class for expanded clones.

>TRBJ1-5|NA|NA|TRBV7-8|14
TGTGCCAGCAGCCGACAAGCGCAAAATCAGCCCCAGCATTTT
CASSRQAQNQPQHF
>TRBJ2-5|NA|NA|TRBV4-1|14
TGCGCCAGCAGCCAAGCGTCAGGCTGGGAGACCCAGTACTTC
CASSQASGWETQYF
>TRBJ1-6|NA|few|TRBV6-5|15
TGTGCCAGCAACCACGCGAGCTCCTATAATTCACCCCTCCACTTT
CASNHASSYNSPLHF
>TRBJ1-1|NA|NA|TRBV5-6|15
TGTGCCAGCAGCTTGGGCGGCAGGGGAATCACTGAAGCTTTCTTT
CASSLGGRGITEAFF
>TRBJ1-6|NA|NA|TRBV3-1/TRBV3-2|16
TGTGCCAGCAGCCAAGACGACAACAGCTATAATTCACCCCTCCACTTT
CASSQDDNSYNSPLHF
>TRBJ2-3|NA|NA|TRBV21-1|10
TGTGCCATCAAGGGGGTTACGCAGTATTTT
CAIKGVTQYF
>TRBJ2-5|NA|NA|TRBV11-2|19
TGTGCCAGCAGCTTAGATCTAATGTCCGGGAGATCTTGGAAAGAGACCCAGTACTTC
CASSLDLMSGRSWKETQYF
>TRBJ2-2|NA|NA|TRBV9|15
TGTGCCAGCAGCGTGACAGAGGCGAACACCGGGGAGCTGTTTTTT
CASSVTEANTGELFF
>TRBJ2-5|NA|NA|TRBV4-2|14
TGTGCCAGCAGCCAAGAGATTAGGTGGGAGACCCAGTACTTC
CASSQEIRWETQYF
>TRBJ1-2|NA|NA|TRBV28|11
TGTGCCAGCAGTTTCTTCGATGGCTACACCTTC
CASSFFDGYTF
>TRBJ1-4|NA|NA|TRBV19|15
TGTGCCAGTAGTATCCCCCTCGGACTAATGAAGAGGCTGTTTTTT
CASSIPLGLMKRLFF
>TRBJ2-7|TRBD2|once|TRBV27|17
TGTGCCAGCAGTTTAGGTCTAGCGGGGGGAGAGTTCTACGAGCAGTACTTC
CASSLGLAGGEFYEQYF
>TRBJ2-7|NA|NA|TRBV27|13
TGTGCCAGCTCCTACAGGGTCACCTACGAGCAGTACTTC
CASSYRVTYEQYF
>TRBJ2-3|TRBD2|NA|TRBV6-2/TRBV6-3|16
TGTGCCAGCAGTTGGAGTGAGGGACTAGATATTTATACGCAGTATTTT
CASSWSEGLDIYTQYF
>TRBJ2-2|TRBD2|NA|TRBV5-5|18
TGTGCCAGCAGCCCACGGGGACTAGCGGGGAGTGTCCGGGGGGAGCTGTTTTTT
CASSPRGLAGSVRGELFF
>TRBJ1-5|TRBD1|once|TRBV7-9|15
TGTGCCAGCAGCCAGGGACAGGGAGGCAATCAGCCCCAGCATTTT
CASSQGQGGNQPQHF
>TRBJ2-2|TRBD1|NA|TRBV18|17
TGTGCCAGCTCACCACTCCCGACAGGGCGATTGACCGGGGAGCTGTTTTTT
CASSPLPTGRLTGELFF
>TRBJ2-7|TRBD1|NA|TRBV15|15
TGTGCCACCAGCAGAGATGCAACAGGGGGCTACGAGCAGTACTTC
CATSRDATGGYEQYF
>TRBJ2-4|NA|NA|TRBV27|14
TGTGCCAGCAGTTTAGCCAGTCCCAAAAACATTCAGTACTTC
CASSLASPKNIQYF
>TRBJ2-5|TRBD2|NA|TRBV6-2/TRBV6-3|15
TGTGCCAGCAGTCGGCTAGCGGGGGGGCAAGAGACCCAGTACTTC
CASSRLAGGQETQYF
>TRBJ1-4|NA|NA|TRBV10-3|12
TGTGCCATCAGTGAACAAGCTGAAAAACTGTTTTTT
CAISEQAEKLFF
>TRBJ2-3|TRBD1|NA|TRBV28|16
TGTGCCAGCATTTTCTCAGCCGGGACAGTCACAGATACGCAGTATTTT
CASIFSAGTVTDTQYF
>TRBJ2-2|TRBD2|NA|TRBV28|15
TGTGCCAGCAGTTTACTAGCGGGAGGCACCGGGGAGCTGTTTTTT
CASSLLAGGTGELFF
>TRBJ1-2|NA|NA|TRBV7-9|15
TGTGCCAGCAGCGAGACAGGAGGTACTAACTATGGCTACACCTTC
CASSETGGTNYGYTF
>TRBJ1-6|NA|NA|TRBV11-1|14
TGTGCCAGCAGCCAGGGACGGTATAATTCACCCCTCCACTTT
CASSQGRYNSPLHF
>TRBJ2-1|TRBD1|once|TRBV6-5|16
TGTGCCAGCAGTTACTCGATGGGACAGGCCTACAATGAGCAGTTCTTC
CASSYSMGQAYNEQFF
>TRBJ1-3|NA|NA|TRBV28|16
TGTGCCAGCAGTAGCAGGGTTGGAATCTCTGGAAACACCATATATTTT
CASSSRVGISGNTIYF
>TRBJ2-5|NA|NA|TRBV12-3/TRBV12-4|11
TGTGCCAGCAGTGTAAGGGAGACCCAGTACTTC
CASSVRETQYF
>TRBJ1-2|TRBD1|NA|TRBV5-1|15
TGCGCCAGCAGCCCAGACGGACAGGGAGGGTATGGCTACACCTTC
CASSPDGQGGYGYTF
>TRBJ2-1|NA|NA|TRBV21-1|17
TGTGCCAGCGACAGGGACCTACCGAGTGGAACCTACAATGAGCAGTTCTTC
CASDRDLPSGTYNEQFF
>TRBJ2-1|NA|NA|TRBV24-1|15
TGTGCCACCAGTGATTTCCGTTCCTCCTACAATGAGCAGTTCTTC
CATSDFRSSYNEQFF
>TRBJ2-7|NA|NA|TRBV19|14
TGTGCCAGTAGCATCTCCTCCCGGGCATACGAGCAGTACTTC
CASSISSRAYEQYF
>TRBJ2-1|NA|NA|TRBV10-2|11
TGCGCCAGCAGGGACCACGGGCTAGAGTTCTTC
CASRDHGLEFF